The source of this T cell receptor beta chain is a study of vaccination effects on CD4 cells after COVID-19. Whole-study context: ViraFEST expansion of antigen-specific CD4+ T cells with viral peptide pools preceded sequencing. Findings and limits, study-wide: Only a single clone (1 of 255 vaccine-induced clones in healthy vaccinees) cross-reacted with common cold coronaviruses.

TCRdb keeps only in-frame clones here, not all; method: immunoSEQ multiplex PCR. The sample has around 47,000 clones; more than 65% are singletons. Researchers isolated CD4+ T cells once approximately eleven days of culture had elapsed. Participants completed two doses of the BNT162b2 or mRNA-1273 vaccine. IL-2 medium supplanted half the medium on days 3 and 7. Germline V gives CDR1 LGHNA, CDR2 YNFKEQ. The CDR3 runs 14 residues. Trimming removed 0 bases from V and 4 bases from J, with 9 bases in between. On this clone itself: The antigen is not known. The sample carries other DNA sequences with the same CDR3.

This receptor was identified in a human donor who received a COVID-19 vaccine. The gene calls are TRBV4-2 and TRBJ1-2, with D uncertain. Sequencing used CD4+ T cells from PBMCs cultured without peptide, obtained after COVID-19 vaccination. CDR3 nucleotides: TGTGCCAGCAGCCAAGAAGGAGGAGGCTATGGCTACACCTTC. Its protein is CASSQEGGGYGYTF.